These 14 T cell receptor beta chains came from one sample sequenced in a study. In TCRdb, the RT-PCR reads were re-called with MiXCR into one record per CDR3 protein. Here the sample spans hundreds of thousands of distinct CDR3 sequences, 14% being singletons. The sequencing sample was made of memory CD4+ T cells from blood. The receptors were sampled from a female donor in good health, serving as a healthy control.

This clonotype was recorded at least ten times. For the CDR3, the DNA is TGTGCCAGCAGTCTACCTCTTGGAGGGGGCCAGACCCAGTACTTC. Its protein is CASSLPLGGGQTQYF. The V and J genes are TRBV12-3 or TRBV12-4 and TRBJ2-5, with D perhaps TRBD1 (7 bases). V was clipped by 5 bases and J by 6 bases, with 19 bases between them. The CDR3 runs to 15 residues.

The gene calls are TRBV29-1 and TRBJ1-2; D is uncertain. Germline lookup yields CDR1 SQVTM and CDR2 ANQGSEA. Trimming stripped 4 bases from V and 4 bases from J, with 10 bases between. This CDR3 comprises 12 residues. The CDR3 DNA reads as TGCAGCGTTGGGACGGCCACCTATGGCTACACCTTC. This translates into CSVGTATYGYTF.

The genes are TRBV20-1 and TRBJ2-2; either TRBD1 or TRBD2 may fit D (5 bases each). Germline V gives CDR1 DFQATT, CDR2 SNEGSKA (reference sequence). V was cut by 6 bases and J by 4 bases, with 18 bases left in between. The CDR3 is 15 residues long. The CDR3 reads CSAIGHVRGTGELFF. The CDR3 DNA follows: TGCAGTGCAATCGGACACGTCCGGGGCACCGGGGAGCTGTTTTTT.

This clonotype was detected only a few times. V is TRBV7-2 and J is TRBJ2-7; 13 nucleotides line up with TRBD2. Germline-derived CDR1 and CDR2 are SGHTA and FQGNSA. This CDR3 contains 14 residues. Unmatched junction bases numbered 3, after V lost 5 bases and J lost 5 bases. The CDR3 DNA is TGTGCCAGCAGCGGACTAGCGGGAGTGGACGAGCAGTACTTC. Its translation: CASSGLAGVDEQYF. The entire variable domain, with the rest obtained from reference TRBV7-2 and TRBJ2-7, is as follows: GAGVSQSPSNKVTEKGKDVELRCDPISGHTALYWYRQSLGQGLEFLIYFQGNSAPDKSGLPSDRFSAERTGGSVSTLTIQRTQQEDSAVYLCASSGLAGVDEQYFGPGTRLTVT.

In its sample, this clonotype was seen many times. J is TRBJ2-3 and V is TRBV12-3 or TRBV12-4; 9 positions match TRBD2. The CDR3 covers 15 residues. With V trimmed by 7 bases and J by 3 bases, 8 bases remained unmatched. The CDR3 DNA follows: TGTGCCAGCACCCTAGCGGGGTTGGGTACAGATACGCAGTATTTT. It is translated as CASTLAGLGTDTQYF.

CDR3 region: CASSFDRDGQPQHF. The CDR3 DNA sequence: TGTGCCAGCAGCTTCGACAGGGACGGCCAGCCCCAGCATTTT. The chain uses TRBV5-8 and TRBJ1-5; 7 bases are a match to TRBD1. CDR3 size: 14 residues. Germline CDR1 SGHTS, CDR2 YDEGEE. V dropped 2 bases and J dropped 7; count of bases not matched to a gene: 6. Drawing the rest from reference TRBV5-8 and TRBJ1-5, the complete variable domain is EAGVTQSPTHLIKTRGQQATLRCSPISGHTSVYWYQQALGLGLQFLLWYDEGEERNRGNFPPRFSGRQFPNYSSELNVNALELEDSALYLCASSFDRDGQPQHFGDGTRLSIL.

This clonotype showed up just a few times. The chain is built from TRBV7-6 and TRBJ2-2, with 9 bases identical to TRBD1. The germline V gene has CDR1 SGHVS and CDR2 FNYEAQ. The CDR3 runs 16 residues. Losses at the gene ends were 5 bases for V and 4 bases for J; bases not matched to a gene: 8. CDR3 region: CASSPTGGAGTGELFF. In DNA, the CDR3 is TGTGCCAGCAGCCCAACAGGGGGCGCGGGCACCGGGGAGCTGTTTTTT.

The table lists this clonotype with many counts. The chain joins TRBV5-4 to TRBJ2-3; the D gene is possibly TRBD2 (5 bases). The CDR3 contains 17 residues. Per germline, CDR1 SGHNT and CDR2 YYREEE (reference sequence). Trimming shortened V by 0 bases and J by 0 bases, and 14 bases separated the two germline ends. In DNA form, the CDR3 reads TGTGCCAGCAGCTTGGGAGGGAGCGGTTCTAGCACAGATACGCAGTATTTT. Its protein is CASSLGGSGSSTDTQYF.

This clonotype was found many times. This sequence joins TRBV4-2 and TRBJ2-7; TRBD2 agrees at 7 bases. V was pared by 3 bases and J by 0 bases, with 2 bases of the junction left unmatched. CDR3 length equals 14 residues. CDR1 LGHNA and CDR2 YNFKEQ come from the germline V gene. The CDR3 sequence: CASSQTSTSYEQYF. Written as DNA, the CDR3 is TGTGCCAGCAGCCAGACTAGCACCTCCTACGAGCAGTACTTC.

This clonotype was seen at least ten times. This CDR3 is CASSLAGATNEKLFF. In DNA, the CDR3 is TGTGCCAGCAGCTTGGCAGGGGCAACTAATGAAAAACTGTTTTTT. This chain connects TRBV5-6 to TRBJ1-4; maybe TRBD1 (6 bases). V lost 0 bases to trimming and J lost 0 bases, with 6 bases between them. The CDR3 consists of 15 residues. Germline-derived CDR1 and CDR2 are SGHDT and YYEEEE. The full variable domain, completed using reference TRBV5-6 and TRBJ1-4, is DAGVTQSPTHLIKTRGQQVTLRCSPKSGHDTVSWYQQALGQGPQFIFQYYEEEERQRGNFPDRFSGHQFPNYSSELNVNALLLGDSALYLCASSLAGATNEKLFFGSGTQLSVL.

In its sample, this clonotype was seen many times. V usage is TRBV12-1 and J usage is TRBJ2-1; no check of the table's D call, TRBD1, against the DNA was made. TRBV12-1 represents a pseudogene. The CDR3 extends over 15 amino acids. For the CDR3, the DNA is TGTGCCAGCAGCCTTCCCGGGACAGGGGGACCTCGGCCGTTCTTC. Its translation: CASSLPGTGGPRPFF.

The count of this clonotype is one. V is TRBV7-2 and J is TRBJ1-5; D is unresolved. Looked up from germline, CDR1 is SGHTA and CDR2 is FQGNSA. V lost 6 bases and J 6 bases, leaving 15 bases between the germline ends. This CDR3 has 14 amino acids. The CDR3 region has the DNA TGTGCCAGCAGTATTAGCCAGGTCCTTCAGCCCCAGCATTTT. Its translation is CASSISQVLQPQHF.

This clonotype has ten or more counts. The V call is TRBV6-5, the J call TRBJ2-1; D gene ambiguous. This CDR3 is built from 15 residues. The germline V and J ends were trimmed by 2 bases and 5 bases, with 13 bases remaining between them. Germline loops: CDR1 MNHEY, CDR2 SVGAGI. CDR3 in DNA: TGTGCCAGCAGTTACGACATGGTGTCGGACAATGAGCAGTTCTTC. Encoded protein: CASSYDMVSDNEQFF.

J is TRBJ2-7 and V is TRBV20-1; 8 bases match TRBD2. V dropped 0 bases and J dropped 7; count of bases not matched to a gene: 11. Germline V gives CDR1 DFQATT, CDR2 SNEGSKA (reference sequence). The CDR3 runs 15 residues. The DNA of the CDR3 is TGCAGTGCTAGAGATAGGCTAGCGGGTGGGTGGGAGCAGTACTTC. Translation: CSARDRLAGGWEQYF.